This record covers a single TCR beta chain. Its antigen is undetermined. Generated by immunoSEQ multiplex PCR, the TCRdb table keeps only in-frame clones and is missing some. There are roughly 58,000 clones in the sample; approximately 80% occur only once, and roughly 6% lies in the top ten. The sample comes from a study of OX40 agonist ivuxolimab in advanced cancers. As for the study in general: Participants averaged 60 years of age (range roughly 23 to 90) and were under 90% male. Overall study results and limits: Relative to CD4+, CD8+ T cells held more expanded clones on average.

There are 17 residues in the CDR3. This clonotype was sampled from an adult with an advanced solid tumor such as melanoma, head and neck, liver or kidney cancer. Source: CD4+ or CD8+ T cells sorted from blood, taken in a trial of the OX40 agonist ivuxolimab. This sequence joins TRBV21-1 and TRBJ2-7; the D call TRBD2 from the table was never checked on the DNA. TRBV21-1 is termed a pseudogene. The CDR3 region is CASSKDGLAGETYEQYF. Here the CDR3 DNA reads TGTGCCAGCAGCAAAGACGGACTAGCGGGAGAAACCTACGAGCAGTACTTC.